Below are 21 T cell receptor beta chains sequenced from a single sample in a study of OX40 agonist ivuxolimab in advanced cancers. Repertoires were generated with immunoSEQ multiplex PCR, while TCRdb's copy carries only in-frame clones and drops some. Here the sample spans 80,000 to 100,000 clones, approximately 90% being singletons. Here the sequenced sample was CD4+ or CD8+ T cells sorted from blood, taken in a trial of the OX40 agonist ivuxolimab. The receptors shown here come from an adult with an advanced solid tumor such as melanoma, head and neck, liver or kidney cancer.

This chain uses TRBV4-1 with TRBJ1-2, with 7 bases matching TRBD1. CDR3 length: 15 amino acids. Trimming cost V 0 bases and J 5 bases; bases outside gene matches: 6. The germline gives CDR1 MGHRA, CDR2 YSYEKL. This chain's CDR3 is CASSQDPSTGYGYTF. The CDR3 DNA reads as TGCGCCAGCAGCCAAGATCCCTCGACAGGGTATGGCTACACCTTC.

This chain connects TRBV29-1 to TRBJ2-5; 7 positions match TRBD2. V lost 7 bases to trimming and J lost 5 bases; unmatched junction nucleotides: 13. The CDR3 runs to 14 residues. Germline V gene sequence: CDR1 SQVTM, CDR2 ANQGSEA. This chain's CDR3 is CSAAQLGGVETQYF. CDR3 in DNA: TGCAGCGCAGCTCAACTTGGGGGGGTCGAGACCCAGTACTTC.

Here the CDR3 reads CASSVQGAGANVLTF. For the CDR3, the DNA is TGTGCCAGCAGTGTCCAGGGCGCTGGGGCCAACGTCCTGACTTTC. The chain employs TRBV6-1 and TRBJ2-6, with D possibly being TRBD1 (5 bases). In germline, CDR1 is MNHNS, CDR2 SASEGT. CDR3 length: 15 amino acids. V was pared by 4 bases and J by 2 bases, with 9 bases between.

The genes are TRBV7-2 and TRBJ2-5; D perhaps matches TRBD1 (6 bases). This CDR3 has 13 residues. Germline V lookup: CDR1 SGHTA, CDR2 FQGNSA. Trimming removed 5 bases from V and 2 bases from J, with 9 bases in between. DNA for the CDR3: TGTGCCAGCAGCGAGGACAGACAAGAGACCCAGTACTTC. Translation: CASSEDRQETQYF.

Here the CDR3 reads CASSLGQLNTGELFF. CDR3 DNA sequence: TGTGCCAGCAGCTTGGGACAGCTTAACACCGGGGAGCTGTTTTTT. The chain employs TRBV5-6 and TRBJ2-2; a possible D gene is TRBD1 (5 bases). This CDR3 has 15 amino acids. The V gene's germline CDR1 is SGHDT and CDR2 YYEEEE. Trimming removed 0 bases at V and 2 bases at J, with 8 bases between. Full variable domain (outside the CDR3, taken from reference TRBV5-6 and TRBJ2-2): DAGVTQSPTHLIKTRGQQVTLRCSPKSGHDTVSWYQQALGQGPQFIFQYYEEEERQRGNFPDRFSGHQFPNYSSELNVNALLLGDSALYLCASSLGQLNTGELFFGEGSRLTVL.

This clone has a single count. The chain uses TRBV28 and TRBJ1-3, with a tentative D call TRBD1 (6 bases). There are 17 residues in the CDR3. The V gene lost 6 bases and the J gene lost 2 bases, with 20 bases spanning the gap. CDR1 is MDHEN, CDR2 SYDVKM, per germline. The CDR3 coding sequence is TGTGCCAGCAGCCCCCAGGGGTTGGGACTGGCTGGAAACACCATATATTTT. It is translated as CASSPQGLGLAGNTIYF.

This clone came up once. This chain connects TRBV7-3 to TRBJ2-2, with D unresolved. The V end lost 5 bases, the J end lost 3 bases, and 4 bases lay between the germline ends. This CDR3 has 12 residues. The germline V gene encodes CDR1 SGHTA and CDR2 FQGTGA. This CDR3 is CASSQDTGELFF. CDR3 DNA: TGTGCCAGCAGCCAAGACACCGGGGAGCTGTTTTTT.

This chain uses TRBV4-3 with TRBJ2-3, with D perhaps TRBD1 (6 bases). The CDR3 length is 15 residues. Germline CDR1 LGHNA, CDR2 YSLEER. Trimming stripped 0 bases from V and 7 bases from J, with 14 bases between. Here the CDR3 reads CASSQEFGQLNTQYF. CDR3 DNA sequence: TGCGCCAGCAGCCAAGAATTTGGACAGCTGAATACGCAGTATTTT.

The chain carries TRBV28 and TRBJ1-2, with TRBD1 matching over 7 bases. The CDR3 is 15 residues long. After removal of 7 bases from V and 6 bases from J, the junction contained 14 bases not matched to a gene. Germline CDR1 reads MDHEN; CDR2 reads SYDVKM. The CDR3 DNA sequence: TGTGCCAGCACCCCAAGAGGGCGGCAGGGGGATGGCTACACCTTC. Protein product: CASTPRGRQGDGYTF.

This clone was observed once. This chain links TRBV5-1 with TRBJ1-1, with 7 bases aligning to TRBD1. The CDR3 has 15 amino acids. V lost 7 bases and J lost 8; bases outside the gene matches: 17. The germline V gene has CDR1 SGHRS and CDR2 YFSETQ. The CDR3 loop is CASRGMVRQGPEAFF. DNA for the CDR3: TGCGCCAGCCGCGGGATGGTTCGACAGGGCCCCGAAGCTTTCTTT.

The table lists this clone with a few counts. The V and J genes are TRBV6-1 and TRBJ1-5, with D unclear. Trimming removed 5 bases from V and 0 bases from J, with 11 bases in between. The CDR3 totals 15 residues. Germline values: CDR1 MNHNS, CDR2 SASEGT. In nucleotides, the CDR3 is TGTGCCAGCAGTCCCTCCTATTATAGCAATCAGCCCCAGCATTTT. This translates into CASSPSYYSNQPQHF.

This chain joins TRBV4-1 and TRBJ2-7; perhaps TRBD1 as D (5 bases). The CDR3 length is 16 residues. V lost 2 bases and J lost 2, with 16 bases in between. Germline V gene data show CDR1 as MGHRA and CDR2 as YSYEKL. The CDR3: CASSQPVAGLPYEQYF. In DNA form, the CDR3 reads TGCGCCAGCAGCCAACCCGTGGCAGGGCTCCCCTACGAGCAGTACTTC.

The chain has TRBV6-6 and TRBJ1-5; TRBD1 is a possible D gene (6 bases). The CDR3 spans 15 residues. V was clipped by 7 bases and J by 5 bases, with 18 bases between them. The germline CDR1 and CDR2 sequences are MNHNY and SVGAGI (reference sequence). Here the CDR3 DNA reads TGTGCCAGCACCCCAAGGGCGGCAGGGGATCAGCCCCAGCATTTT. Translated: CASTPRAAGDQPQHF.

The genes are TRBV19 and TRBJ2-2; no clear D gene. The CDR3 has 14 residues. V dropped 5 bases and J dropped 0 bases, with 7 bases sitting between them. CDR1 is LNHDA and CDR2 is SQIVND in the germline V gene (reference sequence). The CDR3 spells CASSSRTNTGELFF. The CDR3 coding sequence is TGTGCCAGTAGTTCCAGAACGAACACCGGGGAGCTGTTTTTT.

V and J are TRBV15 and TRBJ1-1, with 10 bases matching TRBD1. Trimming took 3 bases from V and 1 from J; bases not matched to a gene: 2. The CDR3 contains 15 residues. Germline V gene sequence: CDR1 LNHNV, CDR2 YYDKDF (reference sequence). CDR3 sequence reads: CATSSGDRGNTEAFF. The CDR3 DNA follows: TGTGCCACCAGCAGTGGGGACAGGGGGAACACTGAAGCTTTCTTT.

The CDR3 is CAILAGFGANVLTF. CDR3 DNA sequence: TGTGCCATACTAGCGGGGTTTGGGGCCAACGTCCTGACTTTC. V is TRBV28 and J is TRBJ2-6; TRBD2 matches at 10 bases. This CDR3 is built from 14 residues. J was trimmed by 3 bases and V by 10 bases; bases with no gene match: 3. Germline lookup yields CDR1 MDHEN and CDR2 SYDVKM. Full variable domain (rest looked up from reference TRBV28 and TRBJ2-6): DVKVTQSSRYLVKRTGEKVFLECVQDMDHENMFWYRQDPGLGLRLIYFSYDVKMKEKGDIPEGYSVSREKKERFSLILESASTNQTSMYLCAILAGFGANVLTFGAGSRLTVL.

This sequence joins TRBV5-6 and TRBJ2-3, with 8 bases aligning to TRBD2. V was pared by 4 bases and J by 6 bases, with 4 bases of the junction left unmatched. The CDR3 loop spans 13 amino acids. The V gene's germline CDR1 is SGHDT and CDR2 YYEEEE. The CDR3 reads CASSPGGPDTQYF. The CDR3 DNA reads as TGTGCCAGCAGCCCGGGGGGGCCGGATACGCAGTATTTT.

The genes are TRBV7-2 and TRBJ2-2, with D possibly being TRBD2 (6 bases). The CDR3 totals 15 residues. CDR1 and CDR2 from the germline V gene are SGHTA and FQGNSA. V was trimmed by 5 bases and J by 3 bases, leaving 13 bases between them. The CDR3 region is CASSVPGLHTGELFF. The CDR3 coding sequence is TGTGCCAGCAGCGTTCCGGGACTCCACACCGGGGAGCTGTTTTTT.

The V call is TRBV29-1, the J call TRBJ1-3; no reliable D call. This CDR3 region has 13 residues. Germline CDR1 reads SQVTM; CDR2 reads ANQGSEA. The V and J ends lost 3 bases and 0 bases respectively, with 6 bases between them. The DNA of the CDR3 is TGCAGCGTTGAGATGCACTCTGGAAACACCATATATTTT. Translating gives CSVEMHSGNTIYF. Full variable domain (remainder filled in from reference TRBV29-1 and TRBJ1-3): SAVISQKPSRDICQRGTSLTIQCQVDSQVTMMFWYRQQPGQSLTLIATANQGSEATYESGFVIDKFPISRPNLTFSTLTVSNMSPEDSSIYLCSVEMHSGNTIYFGEGSWLTVV.

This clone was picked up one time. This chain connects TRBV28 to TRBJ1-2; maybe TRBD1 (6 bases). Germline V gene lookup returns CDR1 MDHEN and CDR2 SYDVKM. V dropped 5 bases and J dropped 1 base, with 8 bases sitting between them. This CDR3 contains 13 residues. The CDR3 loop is CASSMDSNYGYTF. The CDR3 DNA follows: TGTGCCAGCAGTATGGACAGTAACTATGGCTACACCTTC.

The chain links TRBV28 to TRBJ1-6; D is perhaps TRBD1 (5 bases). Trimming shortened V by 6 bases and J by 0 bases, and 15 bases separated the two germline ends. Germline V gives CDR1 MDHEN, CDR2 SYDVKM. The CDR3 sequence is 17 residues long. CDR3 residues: CASSTTGLSSYNSPLHF. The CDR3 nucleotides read TGTGCCAGCAGCACAACAGGTCTTAGCTCCTATAATTCACCCCTCCACTTT.